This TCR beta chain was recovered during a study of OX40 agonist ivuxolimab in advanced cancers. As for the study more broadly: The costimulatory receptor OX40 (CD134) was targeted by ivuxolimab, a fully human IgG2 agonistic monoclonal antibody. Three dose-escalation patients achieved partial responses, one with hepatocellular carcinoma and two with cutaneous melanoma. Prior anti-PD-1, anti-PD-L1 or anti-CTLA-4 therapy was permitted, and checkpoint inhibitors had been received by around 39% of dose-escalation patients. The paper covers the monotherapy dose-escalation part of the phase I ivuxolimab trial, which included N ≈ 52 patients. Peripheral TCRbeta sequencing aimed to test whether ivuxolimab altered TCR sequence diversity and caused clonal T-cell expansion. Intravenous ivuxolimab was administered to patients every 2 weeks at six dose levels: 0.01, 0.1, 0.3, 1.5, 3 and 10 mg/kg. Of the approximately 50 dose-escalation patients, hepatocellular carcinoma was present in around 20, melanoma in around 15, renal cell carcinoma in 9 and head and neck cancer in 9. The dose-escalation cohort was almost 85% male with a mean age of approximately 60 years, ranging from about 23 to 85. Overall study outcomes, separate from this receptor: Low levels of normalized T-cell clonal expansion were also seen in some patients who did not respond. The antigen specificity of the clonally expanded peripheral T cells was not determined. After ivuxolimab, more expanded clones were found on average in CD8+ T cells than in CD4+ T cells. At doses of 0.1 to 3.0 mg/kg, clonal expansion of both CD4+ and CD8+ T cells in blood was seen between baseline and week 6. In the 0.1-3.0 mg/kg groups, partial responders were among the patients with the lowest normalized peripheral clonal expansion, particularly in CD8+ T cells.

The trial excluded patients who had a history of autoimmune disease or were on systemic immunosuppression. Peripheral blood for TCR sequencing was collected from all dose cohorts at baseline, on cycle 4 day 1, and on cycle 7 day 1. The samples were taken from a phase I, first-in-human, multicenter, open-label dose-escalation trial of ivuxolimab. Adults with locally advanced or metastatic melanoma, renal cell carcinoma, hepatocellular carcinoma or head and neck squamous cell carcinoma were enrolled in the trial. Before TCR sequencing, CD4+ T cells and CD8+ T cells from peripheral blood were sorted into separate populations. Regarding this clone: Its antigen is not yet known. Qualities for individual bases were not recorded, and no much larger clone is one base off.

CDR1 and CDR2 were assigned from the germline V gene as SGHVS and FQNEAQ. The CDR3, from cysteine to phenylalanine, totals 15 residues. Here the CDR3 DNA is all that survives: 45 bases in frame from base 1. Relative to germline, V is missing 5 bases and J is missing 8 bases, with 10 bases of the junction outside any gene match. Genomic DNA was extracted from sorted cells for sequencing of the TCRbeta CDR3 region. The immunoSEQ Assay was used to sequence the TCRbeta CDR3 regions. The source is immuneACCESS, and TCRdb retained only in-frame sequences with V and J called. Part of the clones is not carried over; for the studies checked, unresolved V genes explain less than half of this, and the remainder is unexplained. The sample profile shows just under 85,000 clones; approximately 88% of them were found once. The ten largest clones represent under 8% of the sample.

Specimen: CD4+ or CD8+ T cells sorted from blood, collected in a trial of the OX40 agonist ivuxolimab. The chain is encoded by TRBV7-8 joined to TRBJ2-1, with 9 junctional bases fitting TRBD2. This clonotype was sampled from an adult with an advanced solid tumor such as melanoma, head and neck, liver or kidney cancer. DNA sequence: TGTGCCAGCAGCCACACGGCTAGCGGGGCCCATGAGCAGTTCTTC. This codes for CASSHTASGAHEQFF. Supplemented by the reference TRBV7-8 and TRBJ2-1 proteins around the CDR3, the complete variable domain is GAGVSQSPRYKVAKRGQDVALRCDPISGHVSLFWYQQALGQGPEFLTYFQNEAQLDKSGLPSDRFFAERPEGSVSTLKIQRTQQEDSAVYLCASSHTASGAHEQFFGPGTRLTVL.